This T cell receptor (beta chain) was identified during a study of blood T cell repertoires in COVID-19. Study at large: Nucleic acid was either cDNA or gDNA, and it came from T cells, B-cell-depleted T cells, or PBMCs.

Under the authors' procedure: Nucleated cell counts were estimated from reference gene primer amplification. Sequenced by immunoSEQ multiplex PCR; TCRdb stores in-frame clones only, minus some. The V and J calls and clone size were taken over from that table, and D and trimming were inferred from the DNA. The repertoire includes about 240,000 clones, around 86% of them detected once, and more than 1.5% sits in the top ten. The CDR3 loop spans 14 amino acids. Germline V gene lookup returns CDR1 SGHRS and CDR2 YFSETQ. J lost 10 bases, V lost 4 bases, and 13 bases had no gene match. Sample: peripheral blood. This rearrangement joins TRBV5-1 to TRBJ1-2; 7 bases are a match to TRBD1. The sequence was collected from a man aged 30-40 years who had recovered from COVID-19. CDR3 sequence reads: CASSPVEGGWDYTF. The CDR3 DNA reads as TGCGCCAGCAGCCCCGTGGAAGGGGGCTGGGACTACACCTTC.